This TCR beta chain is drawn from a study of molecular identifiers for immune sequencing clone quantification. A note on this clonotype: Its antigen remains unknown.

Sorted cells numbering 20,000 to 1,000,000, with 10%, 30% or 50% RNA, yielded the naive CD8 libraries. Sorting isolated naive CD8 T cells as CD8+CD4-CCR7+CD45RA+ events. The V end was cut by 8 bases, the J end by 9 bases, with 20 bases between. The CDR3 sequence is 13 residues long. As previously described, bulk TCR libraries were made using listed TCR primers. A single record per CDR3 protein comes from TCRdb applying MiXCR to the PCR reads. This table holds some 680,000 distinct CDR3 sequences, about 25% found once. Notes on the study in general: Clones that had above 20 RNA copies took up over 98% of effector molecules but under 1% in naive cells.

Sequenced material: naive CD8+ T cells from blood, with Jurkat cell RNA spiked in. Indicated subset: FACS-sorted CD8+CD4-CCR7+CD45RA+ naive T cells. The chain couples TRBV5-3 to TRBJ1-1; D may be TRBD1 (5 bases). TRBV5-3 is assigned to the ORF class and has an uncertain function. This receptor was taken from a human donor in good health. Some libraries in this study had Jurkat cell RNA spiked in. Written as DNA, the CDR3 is TGTGCCAGCAGCCCCACACCGGGGACCCAAGCTTTCTTT. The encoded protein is CASSPTPGTQAFF.